The 14 T cell receptor beta chains below come from one sample, sequenced in a study of identical twins. TCRdb reprocessed the 5' RACE reads via MiXCR and lists one record per CDR3 protein. Among 550,000 to 700,000 distinct CDR3 sequences listed, 21% were seen once. The same data also went into a second study, on T cells expressing NK-cell markers.

Sequenced input: PBMCs. Receptor source: a woman under 30 in good health.

By sample fraction, this clonotype is medium-sized. J is TRBJ1-4 and V is TRBV5-6; D not certain. Germline values: CDR1 SGHDT, CDR2 YYEEEE. The ends were cut back, 0 bases at V and 8 bases at J, with 8 bases in the middle. CDR3 length: 13 residues. The CDR3 loop is CASSLVLAEKLFF. CDR3 coding DNA: TGTGCCAGCAGCTTGGTGCTGGCGGAAAAACTGTTTTTT.

Here the CDR3 reads CASSLAWRGNIFTDTQYF. CDR3 coding DNA: TGTGCCAGCAGCTTAGCGTGGCGGGGGAACATTTTCACAGATACGCAGTATTTT. The gene calls are TRBV7-2 and TRBJ2-3, with 7 bases that match TRBD2. Germline V CDR1 and CDR2: SGHTA, FQGNSA. Trimming cost V 0 bases and J 2 bases; bases outside gene matches: 11. The CDR3 spans 18 residues.

The V gene is TRBV6-2 or TRBV6-3, the J gene TRBJ2-6; D is perhaps TRBD1 or TRBD2 (6 bases each). The CDR3 has 17 amino acids. V shed 5 bases and J shed 0 bases, with 14 bases lying between them. Looked up from germline, CDR1 is MNHEY and CDR2 is SVGEGT. CDR3 sequence (DNA): TGTGCCAGCAGTCCGCGGGACAAGCTCTCTGGGGCCAACGTCCTGACTTTC. This translates into CASSPRDKLSGANVLTF.

This clonotype was recorded a few times. The CDR3 region is CASSPGGWYGYTF. The CDR3 nucleotides are TGTGCCAGCAGTCCGGGGGGATGGTATGGCTACACCTTC. V and J are TRBV6-1 and TRBJ1-2; possible D gene TRBD1, 5 bases. The CDR3 is 13 residues long. The germline V gene encodes CDR1 MNHNS and CDR2 SASEGT. V dropped 5 bases and J dropped 5 bases, with 12 bases sitting between them.

A few counts support this clonotype. The CDR3 DNA follows: TGCAGTGCGACGTCTAGCGGTGGGGGTGGAGATACGCAGTATTTT. This encodes CSATSSGGGGDTQYF. The rearrangement joins TRBV20-1 to TRBJ2-3; 7 nucleotides agree with TRBD2. Germline CDR1 DFQATT, CDR2 SNEGSKA (reference sequence). This CDR3 is built from 15 residues. V lost 6 bases and J lost 5; bases outside the gene matches: 14.

V usage is TRBV12-3 or TRBV12-4 and J usage is TRBJ1-5; D is unresolved. Trimming pared 7 bases from V and 6 bases from J, leaving 13 bases between. The CDR3 covers 13 residues. The CDR3 coding sequence is TGTGCCAGCACCTTAGGGTGGGGTCAGCCCCAGCATTTT. This encodes CASTLGWGQPQHF.

The J gene is TRBJ2-7, the V gene TRBV5-1; D is perhaps TRBD2 (6 bases). The CDR3 has 15 amino acids. Between the trimmed V and J ends, which lost 4 bases and 7 bases, there was a span of 21 bases. Germline loops: CDR1 SGHRS, CDR2 YFSETQ. CDR3 in amino acids: CASSVSPSGTREQYF. The CDR3 DNA reads as TGCGCCAGCAGCGTCTCACCTTCCGGGACTCGGGAGCAGTACTTC.

This rearrangement joins TRBV10-3 to TRBJ1-6; the D is unclear. V was trimmed by 2 bases and J by 7 bases, leaving 9 bases between them. Germline CDR1 is ENHRY and CDR2 is SYGVKD. The CDR3 spans 14 residues. The CDR3 nucleotides are TGTGCCATCAGTGAGGTCCCACCAAATTCACCCCTCCACTTT. This sequence encodes CAISEVPPNSPLHF.

The V gene is TRBV12-3 or TRBV12-4, the J gene TRBJ2-3, with TRBD2 as a possible D gene (5 bases). This CDR3 has 12 residues. Trimming cost V 3 bases and J 8 bases, with 9 bases left between them. The CDR3 protein is CASSLAAATQYF. The CDR3 nucleotides are TGTGCCAGCAGTTTGGCAGCGGCTACGCAGTATTTT.

The V call is TRBV5-6, the J call TRBJ1-2; D is ambiguous. Germline V lookup: CDR1 SGHDT, CDR2 YYEEEE. The CDR3 loop spans 12 amino acids. Trimming cost V 6 bases and J 1 base, with 7 bases left between them. CDR3 loop: CASTKDNYGYTF. CDR3 bases: TGTGCCAGCACGAAGGATAACTATGGCTACACCTTC.

This clonotype has just a few counts. The chain links TRBV29-1 to TRBJ2-5; D is uncertain. The CDR3 consists of 12 residues. Per the germline V gene, CDR1 is SQVTM and CDR2 is ANQGSEA. The V gene lost 7 bases and the J gene lost 5 bases, with 14 bases spanning the gap. CDR3 in amino acids: CSAKPGRETQYF. The CDR3, as DNA: TGCAGCGCGAAACCCGGACGGGAGACCCAGTACTTC.

This clonotype was detected ten times or more. The chain combines TRBV11-2 with TRBJ2-3; D possibly corresponds to TRBD1 (7 bases). This CDR3 has 15 residues. Germline V gene data show CDR1 as SGHAT and CDR2 as FQNNGV. Trimming removed 7 bases from V and 6 bases from J, with 20 bases in between. CDR3 sequence reads: CASKRTGLPGDTQYF. CDR3 nucleotides: TGTGCCAGCAAAAGGACAGGACTACCGGGGGATACGCAGTATTTT.

This chain connects TRBV7-9 to TRBJ2-3; TRBD2 aligns across 9 bases. Looked up from germline, CDR1 is SEHNR and CDR2 is FQNEAQ (reference sequence). The CDR3 extends over 16 amino acids. The J segment lost 4 bases and the V segment lost 5 bases, leaving 10 bases of the junction unmatched. The CDR3 region has the DNA TGTGCCAGCAGCGATGTTGGCGGGGGGGAGTCAGATACGCAGTATTTT. Its protein is CASSDVGGGESDTQYF.

The chain couples TRBV7-2 to TRBJ2-3, with D hard to call. The CDR3 runs 16 residues. CDR1 is SGHTA, CDR2 FQGNSA, per germline. Trimming shortened V by 0 bases and J by 3 bases, and 13 bases separated the two germline ends. The DNA for the CDR3 is TGTGCCAGCAGCTTAGCGTCATCTCCTTTTACAGATACGCAGTATTTT. This sequence encodes CASSLASSPFTDTQYF. Supplemented by reference TRBV7-2 and TRBJ2-3, the full variable domain reads GAGVSQSPSNKVTEKGKDVELRCDPISGHTALYWYRQSLGQGLEFLIYFQGNSAPDKSGLPSDRFSAERTGGSVSTLTIQRTQQEDSAVYLCASSLASSPFTDTQYFGPGTRLTVL.